This T cell receptor beta chain was sequenced in a study of response to subunit inactivated influenza vaccine. This clonotype occurred a few times. There are 16 residues in the CDR3. Trimming removed 5 bases from V and 7 bases from J; junction bases left unmatched: 14. CDR1 is SGHAT, CDR2 FQNNGV, per germline. TCRdb analysed the RT-PCR reads with MiXCR anew, one entry per CDR3 protein. The sample holds more than 450,000 distinct CDR3 sequences, approximately 11% seen once. This sample was also put to use in a study of T cells expressing NK-cell markers. According to that study: TCR beta libraries carry UMIs added by 5'RACE template switching. Roughly 1.0-8% of CD8+ T cells in about six donors belonged to dominant NKG2C+ clonotypes. Whether expanded NKG2C+ T cell clones were HCMV specific stayed uncertain.

The sequences come from PBMCs from blood, collected on the day of vaccination. The TCR comes from a man aged 50 or older who received an inactivated influenza vaccine. The chain recombines TRBV11-2 with TRBJ2-7; TRBD1 agrees at 10 bases. The CDR3 loop is CASSIYRDRGFREQYF. As DNA, the CDR3 is TGTGCCAGCAGCATATACCGGGACAGGGGTTTTCGGGAGCAGTACTTC.